The rows below give T cell receptor beta chains drawn from one sample of a study of early T cells in non-severe SARS-CoV-2 infection. One entry per CDR3 protein results from TCRdb running MiXCR on the 5' RACE reads. The sample shows approximately 20,000 distinct CDR3 sequences, 3.5% to 5% of them seen only once. The sequencing sample was made of whole blood. The receptors were sampled from an adult who was a healthcare worker with PCR-confirmed SARS-CoV-2 infection or an uninfected control (not recorded which). The CDR3 runs from the conserved cysteine through the conserved F or W. Fields, in order: J gene, clone size, V gene, D gene, CDR3 DNA, CDR3 protein. The D gene is left open where the match is weak. For some rows the clone size is stated as once, few or many, or as a class when expanded; others skip it.

>TRBJ2-5|-|TRBV30|TRBD1
TGTGCTCACAATCCAGGGGGTTGGGAGACCCAGTACTTC
CAHNPGGWETQYF
>TRBJ1-1|many|TRBV24-1|TRBD1
TGTGCCACCAGTGATCCGCGACAGGGGAACACTGAAGCTTTCTTT
CATSDPRQGNTEAFF
>TRBJ2-7|once|TRBV6-1|TRBD1
TGTGCCAGCAGTGGGCTACAGGGGGGATTCGACGAGCAGTACTTC
CASSGLQGGFDEQYF
>TRBJ2-7|medium-sized|TRBV5-6|-
TGTGCCAGCAGCTTTCCCCGGGCCTTATCCCACGAGCAGTACTTC
CASSFPRALSHEQYF
>TRBJ1-1|many|TRBV5-1|TRBD1
TGCGCCAGCAGCCCGCGACAGGGGGGACTGAACACTGAAGCTTTCTTT
CASSPRQGGLNTEAFF
>TRBJ1-4|many|TRBV7-2|TRBD1
TGTGCCAGCAGCTTACAGGGGGTCGGTGAAAAACTGTTTTTT
CASSLQGVGEKLFF
>TRBJ1-4|many|TRBV20-1|-
TGCAGTGCTAGCCAGCCGGGTTCAACTAATGAAAAACTGTTTTTT
CSASQPGSTNEKLFF
>TRBJ2-3|many|TRBV7-3|-
TGTGCCAGCAGCACCCGTCGGAGCTCAGATACGCAGTATTTT
CASSTRRSSDTQYF
>TRBJ2-1|-|TRBV11-2|-
TGTGCCAGCAGCCTGCCTCCTAGCCGCCCTTATGGAAGCTCCTACAATGAGCAGTTCTTC
CASSLPPSRPYGSSYNEQFF
>TRBJ1-4|few|TRBV19|TRBD1
TGTGCCAGTAGTATGTGGACAGGGGGTGAAAAACTGTTTTTT
CASSMWTGGEKLFF
>TRBJ1-2|many|TRBV20-1|-
TGCAGTGCTGCAGGGAGTCCCTATGGCTACACCTTC
CSAAGSPYGYTF
>TRBJ1-6|many|TRBV28|-
TGTGCCAGCAGTCTCAGGGGTTATAATTCACCCCTCCACTTT
CASSLRGYNSPLHF
>TRBJ2-5|few|TRBV7-9|TRBD2
TGTGCCAGTTCCGCGGCTAGCGGGGGAGAGACCCAGTACTTC
CASSAASGGETQYF